This TCR beta chain was recovered during a study of regulatory T cells in long-lasting Graves disease. Findings and caveats of the study: No thyroid tissue was studied; the work used peripheral blood only.

As to time point: newly diagnosed GD, antithyroid drugs for less than 3 months. From PBMCs, RNA was extracted and then used to make the TCR library. Each patient gave approximately 8.1 milliliters of EDTA-anticoagulated peripheral blood. Trimming stripped 1 base from V and 0 bases from J, with 7 bases between. Germline V lookup: CDR1 SQVTM, CDR2 ANQGSEA. The CDR3 loop spans 14 amino acids. CDR3-region Arm-PCR and iRepertoire HTBI primers produced the TCR beta libraries. MiXCR, applied by TCRdb to the multiplex PCR reads, yields one record per CDR3 protein. Found here are a few hundred thousand distinct CDR3 sequences, under 20% of them singletons; the top ten hold about 15%. Details on this clonotype: Its antigen is not known.

This sample also belongs to another study, concerning T cells in Graves' hyperthyroidism and ophthalmopathy. That study adds: Aged 18 to 65, the patients had hyperthyroidism that was newly diagnosed and had lasted under 2 months. Initially, a first-round RT-PCR of the TCR CDR3 employed the HTBI primer set.

The gene calls are TRBV29-1 and TRBJ2-1; D ambiguous. This specimen consisted of peripheral blood mononuclear cells (PBMCs), obtained at new diagnosis, from a patient treated with antithyroid drugs. This sequence was found in a woman aged 25 to 39 with Graves disease. The CDR3, as DNA: TGCAGCGTTGAAGGTTCCTCCTCCTACAATGAGCAGTTCTTC. Its translation: CSVEGSSSYNEQFF.